What follows describes a single T cell receptor (beta chain). The sample is drawn from a study of blood T cell repertoires in COVID-19. For the study at large: T cells, B-cell-depleted T cells, or PBMCs provided the cDNA or gDNA that served as material.

From germline, CDR1 is SGHAT and CDR2 FQNNGV. V lost 5 bases to trimming and J lost 7 bases, with 11 bases between them. The CDR3 has 13 amino acids. Profiling relied on immunoSEQ multiplex PCR, and the TCRdb table lists in-frame clones only, not all of them. The table includes roughly 150,000 clones, about 83% detected once. The clonotype originates from a man aged 55 to 70 with acute or convalescent COVID-19. Material for sequencing was peripheral blood. V is TRBV11-2 and J is TRBJ2-2; D is possibly TRBD2 (5 bases). The CDR3 region is CASSRGSLGELFF. DNA for the CDR3: TGTGCCAGCAGCCGCGGGTCCCTCGGGGAGCTGTTTTTT.